A single sample gave rise to the 3 T cell receptor beta chains below, sequenced in a study of cytomegalovirus exposure and HLA in healthy donors. With 60 Vbeta and 13 Jbeta primers, the PCR was carried out. Data came from immunoSEQ multiplex PCR; TCRdb stores just in-frame clones and leaves some out. Among over 150,000 clones listed, about 71% were seen once. Sequencing was performed on PBMCs. These receptors were obtained from a woman in her twenties or thirties in good health and CMV-seronegative.

The chain joins TRBV10-3 to TRBJ2-2; a possible D gene is TRBD1 (6 bases). V was shortened by 10 bases and J by 7 bases, with 19 bases between the two germline ends. Germline CDR1 reads ENHRY; CDR2 reads SYGVKD. The CDR3 length is 14 residues. CDR3 nucleotide sequence: TGTGCCACTGAACTGGACAGAATGATCGGGGAGCTGTTTTTT. Its translation is CATELDRMIGELFF.

V is TRBV7-2 and J is TRBJ2-2; 8 bases align to TRBD2. The germline V gene encodes CDR1 SGHTA and CDR2 FQGNSA. With V trimmed by 2 bases and J by 1 base, 3 bases remained unmatched. This CDR3 is built from 16 residues. The DNA for the CDR3 is TGTGCCAGCAGCTTACTAGCGGGTCAGAACACCGGGGAGCTGTTTTTT. Amino acid sequence: CASSLLAGQNTGELFF.

This clone was seen once. This chain links TRBV28 with TRBJ1-1, with TRBD1 as a possible D gene (5 bases). The CDR3 extends over 15 amino acids. The ends were cut back, 5 bases at V and 3 bases at J, with 16 bases in the middle. Germline V gene data show CDR1 as MDHEN and CDR2 as SYDVKM. CDR3 sequence: CASSGVEPGDTEAFF. The CDR3 region has the DNA TGTGCCAGCAGTGGGGTGGAACCGGGGGACACTGAAGCTTTCTTT.